This is a list of T cell receptor beta chains from one sample in a study of blood T cell repertoires in COVID-19. Method: immunoSEQ multiplex PCR; TCRdb's copy keeps in-frame clones and lacks some. This table holds approximately 140,000 clones, 84% found once. Sequenced input: PBMCs or T cells enriched from blood (not recorded which). The receptors stem from a woman aged 45-65 years who had been exposed to COVID-19. CDR3s include the opening cysteine and the closing phenylalanine or tryptophan. D genes are given only for firm matches. Expanded clones are given a class, and other clones once, few, many or no size at all.

-,TRBV24-1,TRBJ2-7,-,TGTGCCACCAGTGAGGGGGCAGGGTCGGACGAGCAGTACTTC,CATSEGAGSDEQYF
TRBD2,TRBV9,TRBJ2-1,-,TGTGCCAGCAGCGTAGGAGGGACTAGCGAGCAGTTCTTC,CASSVGGTSEQFF
TRBD1,TRBV9,TRBJ2-7,-,TGTGCCAGCAGCGCCTTTGGGGACAGAGAGCAGTACTTC,CASSAFGDREQYF
-,TRBV19,TRBJ1-1,few,TGTGCCAGTAGCCCTGGTGGGGGGGCGCGTTACACTGAAGCTTTCTTT,CASSPGGGARYTEAFF
TRBD2,TRBV7-2,TRBJ2-3,few,TGTGCCAGCAGCTTAAGCGGGGTCGCAGATACGCAGTATTTT,CASSLSGVADTQYF
-,TRBV12-5,TRBJ1-1,-,TGTGCTAGCAGGCCGGGGGGAGGCGGCACTGAAGCTTTCTTT,CASRPGGGGTEAFF
TRBD1,TRBV3-1/TRBV3-2,TRBJ1-2,few,TGTGCCAGCAGCCAAGCAGGGGGGCTGTATGGCTACACCTTC,CASSQAGGLYGYTF
-,TRBV5-1,TRBJ1-5,once,TGCGCCAGCAGCTTGGATGGTATGGGGGGGAATCAGCCCCAGCATTTT,CASSLDGMGGNQPQHF
-,TRBV9,TRBJ2-7,-,TGTGCCAGCAGCGGTGGGGGGCTAGCGGCATCGGAGCAGTACTTC,CASSGGGLAASEQYF
-,TRBV9,TRBJ1-3,-,TGTGCCAGCAGCGTCGCGGTCGCCTCTGGAAACACCATATATTTT,CASSVAVASGNTIYF
-,TRBV6-6,TRBJ2-1,few,TGTGCCAGCAGTTCCATACAGGGCAATGAGCAGTTCTTC,CASSSIQGNEQFF